The clone carrying this TCR beta chain occurred a few times. What it recognizes is unknown. The sample belongs to a study of T-cell reconstitution after alpha-beta-depleted transplantation in children. Study-wide results and caveats: The high TCRbeta diversity at day 60 in some patients came from surviving recipient T cells and thymic progenitors. After transplant, at about two months, alpha-beta T cells were reportedly derived from several hundred expanded graft clones.

The authors prepared the TCRbeta library with unique molecular identifiers. TCRdb fed the PCR reads into MiXCR, producing one record per CDR3 protein. The sample consists of a few hundred thousand distinct CDR3 sequences, 27% of them appearing once. J gave up 2 bases and V 7 bases, and 17 bases lay outside the gene matches. The length of the CDR3 is 18 residues. The receptor comes from a boy younger than two with Wiskott-Aldrich syndrome, due to receive a stem cell transplant. The chain links TRBV12-3 or TRBV12-4 to TRBJ2-1; 7 nucleotides line up with TRBD2. Specimen: PBMCs, collected before TCRalphabeta/CD19-depleted stem cell transplant. This chain's CDR3 is CASIRIREREMTYNEQFF. In DNA, the CDR3 is TGTGCCAGCATTCGGATTCGGGAGCGGGAAATGACCTACAATGAGCAGTTCTTC.